Described below is a single TCR beta chain sequence and its context. This record comes from a study of blood T cell repertoires in COVID-19. This table comes from immunoSEQ multiplex PCR, and its TCRdb copy is limited to in-frame clones, with some not included. The profile shows roughly 250,000 clones, approximately 90% of them singletons. Germline values: CDR1 MNHEY, CDR2 SVGEGT. Trimming pared 4 bases from V and 9 bases from J, leaving 7 bases between. The CDR3 runs 11 residues. The chain joins TRBV6-2 or TRBV6-3 to TRBJ2-1, with D possibly being TRBD1 (5 bases). Sequencing was carried out using peripheral blood. This receptor was taken from a woman aged 40 to 50 who had recovered from COVID-19. The CDR3 region is CASSLGVEQFF. The DNA of the CDR3 is TGTGCCAGCAGTTTAGGGGTTGAGCAGTTCTTC.